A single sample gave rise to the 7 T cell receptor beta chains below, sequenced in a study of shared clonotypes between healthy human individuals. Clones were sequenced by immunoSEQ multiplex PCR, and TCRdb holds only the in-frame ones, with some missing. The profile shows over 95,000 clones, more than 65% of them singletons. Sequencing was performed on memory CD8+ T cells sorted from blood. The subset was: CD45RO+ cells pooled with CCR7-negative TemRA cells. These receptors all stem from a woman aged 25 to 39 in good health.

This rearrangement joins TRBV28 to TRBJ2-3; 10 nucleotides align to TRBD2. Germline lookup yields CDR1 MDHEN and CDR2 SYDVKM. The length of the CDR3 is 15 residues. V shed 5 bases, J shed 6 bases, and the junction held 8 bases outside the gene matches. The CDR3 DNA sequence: TGTGCCAGCAGTACAAGCGGGAGGGCCGGTGATACGCAGTATTTT. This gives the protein CASSTSGRAGDTQYF.

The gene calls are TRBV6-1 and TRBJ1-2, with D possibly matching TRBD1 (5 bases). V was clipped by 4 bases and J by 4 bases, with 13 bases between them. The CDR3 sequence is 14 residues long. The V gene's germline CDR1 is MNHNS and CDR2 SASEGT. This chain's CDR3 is CASSGQGLVYGYTF. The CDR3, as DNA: TGTGCCAGCAGTGGTCAGGGCCTGGTCTATGGCTACACCTTC.

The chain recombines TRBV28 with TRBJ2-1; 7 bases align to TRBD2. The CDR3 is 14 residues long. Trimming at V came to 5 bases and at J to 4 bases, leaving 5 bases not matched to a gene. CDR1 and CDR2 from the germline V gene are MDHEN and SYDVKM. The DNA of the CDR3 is TGTGCCAGCAGTCAACTAGCGATATACAATGAGCAGTTCTTC. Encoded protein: CASSQLAIYNEQFF.

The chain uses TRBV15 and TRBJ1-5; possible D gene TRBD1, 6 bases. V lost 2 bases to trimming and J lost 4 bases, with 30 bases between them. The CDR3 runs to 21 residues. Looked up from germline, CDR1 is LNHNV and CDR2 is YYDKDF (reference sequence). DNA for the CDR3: TGTGCCACCAGCAGATACCCCAGGGGCGCTGAAAACGACCCGTTAAATCAGCCCCAGCATTTT. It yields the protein CATSRYPRGAENDPLNQPQHF. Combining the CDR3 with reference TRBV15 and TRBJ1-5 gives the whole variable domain DAMVIQNPRYQVTQFGKPVTLSCSQTLNHNVMYWYQQKSSQAPKLLFHYYDKDFNNEADTPDNFQSRRPNTSFCFLDIRSPGLGDTAMYLCATSRYPRGAENDPLNQPQHFGDGTRLSIL.

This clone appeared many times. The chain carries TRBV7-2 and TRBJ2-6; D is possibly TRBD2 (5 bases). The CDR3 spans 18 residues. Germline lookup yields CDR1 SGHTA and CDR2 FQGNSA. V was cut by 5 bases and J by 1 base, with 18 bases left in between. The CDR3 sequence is CASSQNSHGESGANVLTF. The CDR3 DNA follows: TGTGCCAGCAGCCAAAACAGTCACGGGGAATCTGGGGCCAACGTCCTGACTTTC.

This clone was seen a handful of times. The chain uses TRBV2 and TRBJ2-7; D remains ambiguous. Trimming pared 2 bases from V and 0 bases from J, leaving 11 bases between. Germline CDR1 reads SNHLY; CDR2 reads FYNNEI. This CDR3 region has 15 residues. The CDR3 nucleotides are TGTGCCAGCAGTGAAAGGTCAGCTAGCTCCTACGAGCAGTACTTC. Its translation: CASSERSASSYEQYF.

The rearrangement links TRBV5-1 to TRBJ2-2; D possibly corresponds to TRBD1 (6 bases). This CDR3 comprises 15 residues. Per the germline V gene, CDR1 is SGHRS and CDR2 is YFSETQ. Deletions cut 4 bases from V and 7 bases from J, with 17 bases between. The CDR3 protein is CASSRDTRADGELFF. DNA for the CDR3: TGCGCCAGCAGCCGGGACACAAGGGCCGACGGGGAGCTGTTTTTT.